This T cell receptor (beta chain) was captured in a study of cytomegalovirus exposure and HLA in healthy donors (dated by TCRdb to 2016 to 2017). At the level of the whole study: In an earlier analysis of several hundred of the donors, 250 to 350 Gb of sequence data and 90 million to 120 million unique TCR beta sequences from roughly 180 million T cells were reported. The study used immunosequencing to profile the T cell repertoires of hundreds of subjects and linked those repertoires to cytomegalovirus serostatus. Among the roughly 370 genotyped donors, around 79% belonged to the genetic ancestry cluster associated with self-reported Caucasian donors. A later genetic analysis took genome-wide SNP genotypes for about three fifths of the roughly 700 donors and used that subset as a discovery cohort. HLA typing included class I and class II loci at four-digit resolution. The study was designed to test whether signatures of past pathogen exposure could be identified by cataloging public T cell receptors. A later analysis re-analyzed previously published TCR beta repertoires from hundreds of donors and added high-resolution HLA genotyping to study TCR occurrence patterns. Typing coverage varied by locus: 629-630 donors for A, B, C, DRB1 and DQB1; about 520 for DQA1; about 600 for DPA1; around 490 for DPB1. Roughly five DR-DQ haplotypes were handled as single units for association and clustering, since linkage in the cohort was strong. Alongside the repertoire data, information on donor age, sex, ethnicity and CMV serostatus was compiled. In addition to the first cohort of 650 to 750 subjects, a separate validation cohort of under 150 different subjects was used. In an earlier analysis of more than 550 of the donors, high-throughput TCR beta sequencing was used to judge whether each TCR beta V gene segment behaved as functional or pseudogenic. An early release covering just under 650 HLA-typed donors comprised roughly 300 gigabases of sequencing data and 65 million to 100 million unique TCR sequences. Among around 400 genotyped donors of the cohort, an average of around 240,000 unique TCR beta nucleotide sequences were sequenced per donor, 15% to 20% of them non-productive. The later analysis used no new phenotypic data to find candidate immune exposures, relying instead on TCR beta sequences and their occurrence across donors. All discovery cohort repertoires had been generated on a single sequencing platform. To predict cytomegalovirus infection status, the study combined high-throughput TCR immunosequencing, statistical association of individual TCRs with disease status, and machine learning.

Study-wide conclusions, independent of this receptor: Because some donors lacked HLA typing at each locus, the association tests relied only on the typed subset. In a later analysis, TCR association rates were found to vary across HLA loci, with the most associated TCRs seen for DRB1 alleles and the fewest for HLA-C alleles. Most TCR sequences were observed very rarely across donors, whereas some public TCRs were present in many individuals. Some IMGT-functional V segments, including TRBV6-2 and TRBV6-3, could not be told apart with the 87-base-pair reads, so those segments were excluded. According to a later analysis, parvovirus B19, influenza, CMV and Epstein-Barr virus appeared linked to several top co-occurrence clusters. In both the original and validation cohorts, the classifier was reported to diagnose cytomegalovirus status with high specificity and sensitivity. A further reported finding was that TCR beta sequences accurately predicted the HLA-A and HLA-B alleles for most subjects in the first cohort. In vitro tests confirmed that a few of the cytomegalovirus-associated TCR beta chains recognize cytomegalovirus antigens. An association between a missense DCLRE1C variant and V-gene and J-gene trimming of TCR beta chains was found in a later genetic analysis and replicated in an independent cohort. A group of highly shared sequence variants was considered likely to be a technical artifact of the sequencing pipeline. The only immune exposure information available for the cohort was CMV serostatus. Strong co-occurrence of HLA alleles, especially DR and DQ, made assigning TCR associations to individual alleles difficult. Compared with equally common non-associated chains, HLA-associated TCR beta chains in a later analysis were more clonally expanded and had lower generation probabilities. Because counts were too low, seventeen rarely observed V segments, including chromosome 9 orphons, were excluded from the earlier analysis of a few hundred of the donors. In the study, 150 to 200 TCR beta chains were listed as associated with cytomegalovirus. This cohort had only TCR beta chains sequenced, and the lack of alpha or paired-chain data limited which features could be detected. According to a later analysis, most CMV-associated TCR beta chains appeared to be HLA-restricted, and the HLA associations seemed to be driven largely by CMV exposure. According to a later genetic analysis, donors in an Asian-associated ancestry cluster had fewer N-insertions in productive TCRs than the approximately 650-donor mean. Linkage disequilibrium might explain the correlated functional status among segregating V segments, but an unknown experimental factor could not be ruled out. A later analysis associated around 16,000 TCR beta sequences with specific HLA alleles at a false discovery rate of 0.05. In an earlier analysis of a few hundred of the donors, most TCR beta V segments were observed in productive rearrangements about 87% or about 30% of the time, broadly matching IMGT annotations. According to the authors, the approach could potentially be generalized to other disease states and immunological phenotypes. Presence/absence analyses assumed roughly uniform sequencing depth across donors, an assumption that may not hold.

Trimming accounts for 5 bases at V and 2 bases at J, while the number of junction bases matched to no gene is 6. CDR3 length: 16 amino acids, cysteine to phenylalanine. Left in the record is the CDR3 DNA by itself, 48 bases read in frame from the first base. CDR1 SGHNT and CDR2 YYREEE are derived from the germline V gene (reference sequence). The cohort was made up of about 610 healthy bone marrow donors. All cohort members were sampled while nominally healthy, although unrecorded immune exposures were likely present. The donor tested CMV seropositive and was one of the 289 seropositive cohort members. Each donor provided a peripheral blood sample, and peripheral blood mononuclear cells were used for TCR beta sequencing. The Qiagen DNeasy Blood Extraction Kit was used to extract genomic DNA from the blood cell samples. Library creation used the immunoSEQ multiplex PCR assay. For the multiplex PCR, a mixture combining 60 forward primers for TCR Vbeta segments and 13 reverse primers for TCR Jbeta segments was used. A multiplex PCR assay on genomic DNA amplified the CDR3 region of rearranged TCR beta genes. On the Illumina HiSeq System, the amplified TCR beta libraries were sequenced as 87-base-pair reads. Per the authors' processing: Across the 670 or so repertoires, a later analysis counted roughly 77 million unique TCR beta chains, about 10 million of which were shared by at least two donors. A nearest-neighbor algorithm error-corrected the raw reads and collapsed the reads into unique sequences, merging closely related sequences to remove PCR and sequencing errors. Alignment of CDR3 sequences to IMGT reference sequences was used to assign V, D and J gene segments. For a sequence to be retained, a match of at least six nucleotides to both a V gene segment and a J gene segment was required. Rearrangements were classified as productive when the CDR3 lacked stop codons and remained in frame with V and J, and all other rearrangements were classified as non-productive. Following IMGT convention, CDR3 was defined as the stretch from the second conserved V-encoded cysteine to the conserved J-encoded phenylalanine. The earlier analysis of about 560 of the donors excluded any sequence lacking an unambiguous match to a single V gene segment. In an earlier analysis of approximately 590 of the donors, a V segment was called functional when productive rearrangements were above 56.7%, and segregating when the standard deviation between donors exceeded 5%. To diagnose cytomegalovirus status from the catalog of TCR beta chain sequences, a statistical classification framework was built. In a later analysis, TCR nucleotide sequences were compared against IMGT/GENE-DB human TR gene sequences so that V and J genes could be assigned. A later analysis assigned CDR3 sequences and most-parsimonious VDJ recombination scenarios with the TCRdist pipeline. In a later analysis, every TCR beta chain was defined by the combination of its CDR3 amino acid sequence and its V-gene family, and reads without a unique V-gene family were dropped. A later analysis removed 550 to 650 highly shared, low-generation-probability nucleotide sequences to deal with suspected cross-contamination and a sequencing artifact. In a later analysis, a clonal expansion index was calculated for each public chain from normalized within-repertoire ranks of inferred template counts. In a later analysis, generation probabilities were computed using a VDJ recombination model fitted to out-of-frame rearrangements, and the results were checked against IGoR. In a later analysis, TCR-TCR, TCR-HLA and TCR-CMV co-occurrence was scored with hypergeometric tests, and a repertoire-size bias correction was applied to TCR pairs. False discovery rates were estimated in a later analysis by permuting HLA or CMV assignments 20 times. A later analysis grouped co-occurring TCRs with DBSCAN, adding TCRdist sequence similarity when clustering within HLA-allele-positive subsets. Repertoires with fewer than 30,000 or more than 120,000 public chains, plus five repertoires with anomalous nucleotide sharing, were excluded from co-occurrence clustering. TCRdb carries this immuneACCESS record with in-frame sequences only. Its versions omit some clonotypes, under half of them owing to an unresolved V gene in the studies checked, with the rest unexplained. V and J calls and clone size are copied from that table; D and trimming were computed from the DNA. Present in this sample are around 160,000 clones, 60% to 85% of which were seen just once. 6.5% to 8% of the sample comes from the top ten.

Worth noting for this clone: No cognate antigen has been identified for it. No per-base quality is available; no much larger clone lies one base away.

Rearrangement joined TRBV5-4 to TRBJ2-3; a stretch of 12 junction bases matches TRBD2. The clonotype comes from a woman in her thirties or forties in good health and CMV-seropositive. Material for sequencing was PBMCs. The CDR3 protein sequence reads: CASSPSGGADTDTQYF. The sequenced DNA: TGTGCCAGCAGTCCTAGCGGGGGGGCCGACACAGATACGCAGTATTTT.